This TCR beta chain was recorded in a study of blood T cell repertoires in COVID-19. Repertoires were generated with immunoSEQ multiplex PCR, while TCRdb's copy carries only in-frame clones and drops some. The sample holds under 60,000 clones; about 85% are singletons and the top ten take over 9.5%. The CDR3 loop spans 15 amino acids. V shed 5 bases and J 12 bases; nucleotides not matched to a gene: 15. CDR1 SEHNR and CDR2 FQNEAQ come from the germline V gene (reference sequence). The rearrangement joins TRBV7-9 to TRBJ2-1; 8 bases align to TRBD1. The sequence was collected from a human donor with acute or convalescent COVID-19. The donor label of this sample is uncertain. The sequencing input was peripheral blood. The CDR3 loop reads CASSHRGEARIGQFF. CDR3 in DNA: TGTGCCAGCAGCCACAGGGGGGAGGCGAGAATCGGGCAGTTCTTC.